This T cell receptor (beta chain) was documented in a study of blood T cell repertoires in COVID-19. In the original processing: Amplification from reference gene primers served as the basis for estimated nucleated cell counts. Here immunoSEQ multiplex PCR was the method, and the copy in TCRdb shows in-frame clones only, minus some. From that table come the V and J calls and clone size; the DNA was used to work out D and trimming. Seen here are some 200,000 clones, almost 85% observed once, and the top ten hold roughly 12%. Of note for this clone: Its ends do not fully match the called genes, so a read error is possible.

The source is a woman aged 40 to 50 with acute or convalescent COVID-19. Sequencing was done on a sample of peripheral blood.

Written as DNA, the CDR3 is TGTGCCAGTAGTACTAGGGGAGGCAATCAGACCCAGCATTTT. Translation gives CASSTRGGNQTQHF. The chain couples TRBV19 to TRBJ1-5; maybe TRBD1 (5 bases). The CDR3 is 14 residues long. Germline values: CDR1 LNHDA, CDR2 SQIVND (reference sequence).